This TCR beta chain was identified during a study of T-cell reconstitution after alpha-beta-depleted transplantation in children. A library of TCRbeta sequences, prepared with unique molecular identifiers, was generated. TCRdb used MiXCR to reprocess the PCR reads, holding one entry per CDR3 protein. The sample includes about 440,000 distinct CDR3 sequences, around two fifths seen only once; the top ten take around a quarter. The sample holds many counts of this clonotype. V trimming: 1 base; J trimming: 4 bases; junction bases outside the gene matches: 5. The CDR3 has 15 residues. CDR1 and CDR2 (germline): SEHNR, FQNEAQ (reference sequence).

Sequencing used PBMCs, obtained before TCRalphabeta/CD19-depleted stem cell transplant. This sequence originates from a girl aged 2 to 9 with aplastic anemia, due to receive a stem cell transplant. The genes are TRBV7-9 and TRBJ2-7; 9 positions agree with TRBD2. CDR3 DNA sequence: TGTGCCAGCAGCTTAGGGACTAGCGTTGAGTACGAGCAGTACTTC. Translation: CASSLGTSVEYEQYF. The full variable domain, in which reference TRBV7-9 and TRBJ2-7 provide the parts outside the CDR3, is DTGVSQNPRHKITKRGQNVTFRCDPISEHNRLYWYRQTLGQGPEFLTYFQNEAQLEKSRLLSDRFSAERPKGSFSTLEIQRTEQGDSAMYLCASSLGTSVEYEQYFGPGTRLTVT.